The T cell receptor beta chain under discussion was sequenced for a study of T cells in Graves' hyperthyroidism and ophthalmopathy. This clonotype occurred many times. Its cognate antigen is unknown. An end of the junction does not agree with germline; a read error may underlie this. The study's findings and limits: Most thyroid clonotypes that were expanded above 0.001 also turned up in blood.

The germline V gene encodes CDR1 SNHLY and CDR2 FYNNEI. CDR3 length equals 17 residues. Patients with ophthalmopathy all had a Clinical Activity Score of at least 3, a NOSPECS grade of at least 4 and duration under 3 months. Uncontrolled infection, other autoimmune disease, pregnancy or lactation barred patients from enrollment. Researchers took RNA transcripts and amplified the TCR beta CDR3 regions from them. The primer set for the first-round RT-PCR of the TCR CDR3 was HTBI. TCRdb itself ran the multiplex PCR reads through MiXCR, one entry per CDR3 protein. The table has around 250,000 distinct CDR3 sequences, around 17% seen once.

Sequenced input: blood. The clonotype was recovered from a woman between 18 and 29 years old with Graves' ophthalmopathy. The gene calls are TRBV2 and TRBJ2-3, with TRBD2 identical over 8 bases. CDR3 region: CASSELLDWTSKDTQYF. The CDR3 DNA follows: TGTGCCAGCAGTGAATTACTCGATTGGACTAGCAAAGATACGCAGTATTTT.